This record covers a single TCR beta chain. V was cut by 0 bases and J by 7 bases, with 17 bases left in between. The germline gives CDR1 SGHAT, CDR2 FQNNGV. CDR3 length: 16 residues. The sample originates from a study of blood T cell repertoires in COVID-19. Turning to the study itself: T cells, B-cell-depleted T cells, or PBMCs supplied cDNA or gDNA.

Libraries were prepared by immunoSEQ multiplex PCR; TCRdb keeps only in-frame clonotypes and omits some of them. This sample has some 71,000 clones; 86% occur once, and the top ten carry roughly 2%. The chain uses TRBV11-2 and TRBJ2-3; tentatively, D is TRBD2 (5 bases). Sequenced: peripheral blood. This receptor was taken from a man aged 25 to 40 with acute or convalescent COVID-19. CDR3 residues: CASSLESGYSLHTQYF. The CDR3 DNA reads TGTGCCAGCAGCTTAGAATCGGGGTATTCGTTGCATACGCAGTATTTT.